The T cell receptor beta chain described here comes from a study of cytomegalovirus exposure and HLA in healthy donors. Whole-study findings and limits: In a later analysis, a missense DCLRE1C variant was linked to TCR beta V- and J-gene trimming.

For this clone: Its antigen is still unknown.

Germline V gene lookup returns CDR1 SEHNR and CDR2 FQNEAQ (reference sequence). The V end was cut by 4 bases, the J end by 0 bases, with 22 bases between. The CDR3 has 18 amino acids. Both 60 Vbeta primers and 13 Jbeta primers went into the PCR. The repertoire was sequenced with immunoSEQ multiplex PCR; TCRdb's copy has only in-frame clones and lacks some. The table lists 40,000 to 65,000 clones. The rearrangement uses TRBV7-9 and TRBJ2-7; TRBD2 might be the D (7 bases). The TCR sequence derives from a man aged 35 to 55 in good health and CMV-seropositive. Sequenced material: PBMCs. This CDR3 reads CASSSQGGLAESSYEQYF. The DNA for the CDR3 is TGTGCCAGCAGCTCCCAAGGGGGGCTAGCGGAGAGCTCCTACGAGCAGTACTTC.